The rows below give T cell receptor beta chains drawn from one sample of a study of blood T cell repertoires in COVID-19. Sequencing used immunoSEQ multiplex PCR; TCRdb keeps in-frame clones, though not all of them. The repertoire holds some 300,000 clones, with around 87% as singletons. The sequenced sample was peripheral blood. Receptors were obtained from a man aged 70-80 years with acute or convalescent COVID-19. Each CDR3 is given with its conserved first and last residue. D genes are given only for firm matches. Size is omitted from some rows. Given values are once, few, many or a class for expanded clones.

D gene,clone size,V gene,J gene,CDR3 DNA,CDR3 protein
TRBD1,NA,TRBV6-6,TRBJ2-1,TGTGCCAGCAGTTACGGTTTGGGACAGGGGGCGGGTGAGCAGTTCTTC,CASSYGLGQGAGEQFF
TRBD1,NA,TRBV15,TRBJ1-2,TGTGCCACCAGCACGTTGGCGGGACAGGGAGGAGGCTACACCTTC,CATSTLAGQGGGYTF
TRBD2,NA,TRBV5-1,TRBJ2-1,TGCGCCAGCAGCTACGTCGGGGGACTATTCGCTCCTGAGCAGTTCTTC,CASSYVGGLFAPEQFF
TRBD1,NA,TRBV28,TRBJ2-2,TGTGCCAGCAGTTTAACAGGGGGCTCTTCCGGGGAGCTGTTTTTT,CASSLTGGSSGELFF
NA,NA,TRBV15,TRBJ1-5,TGTGCCACCAGCAGTGGGCGGGATAGCAATCAGCCCCAGCATTTT,CATSSGRDSNQPQHF
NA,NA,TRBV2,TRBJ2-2,TGTGCCAGCACCGGTGGGGCCGGTATAATCACCGGGGAGCTGTTTTTT,CASTGGAGIITGELFF
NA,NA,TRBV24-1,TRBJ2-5,TGTGCCACCAGTGATGGGATCTTCGACAGGTACTTC,CATSDGIFDRYF
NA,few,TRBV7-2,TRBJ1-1,TGTGCCAGCAGCGTCCAAGCGAGCACTGAAGCTTTCTTT,CASSVQASTEAFF
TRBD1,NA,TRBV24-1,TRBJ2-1,TGTGCCACCAGTGATCCCCGGACAGGGGGTGGGAATGAGCAGTTCTTC,CATSDPRTGGGNEQFF
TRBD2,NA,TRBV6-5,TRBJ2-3,TGTGCCAGCAAGCTAGCGGGGGGGGTGGATACGCAGTATTTT,CASKLAGGVDTQYF
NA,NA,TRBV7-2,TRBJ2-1,TGTGCCAGCAGCTTAACGAGGAACAATGAGCAGTTCTTC,CASSLTRNNEQFF
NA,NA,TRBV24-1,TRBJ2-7,TGTGCCACCAGTGATGCCGGGATCGACGAGCAGTACTTC,CATSDAGIDEQYF
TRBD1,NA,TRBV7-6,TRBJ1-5,TGTGCCAGCAGCTTAGATAGACAGGGCCGCAATCAGCCCCAGCATTTT,CASSLDRQGRNQPQHF
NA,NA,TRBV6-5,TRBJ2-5,TGTGCCAGCCTCGACAGGACCACTCAAGAGACCCAGTACTTC,CASLDRTTQETQYF
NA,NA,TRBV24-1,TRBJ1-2,TGTGCCACCAGTACAGAAACTAACTATGGCTACACCTTC,CATSTETNYGYTF
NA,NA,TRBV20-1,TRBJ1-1,TGCAGTGCTAGCAGGGATGAAGCTTTCTTT,CSASRDEAFF
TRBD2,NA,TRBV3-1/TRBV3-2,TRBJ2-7,TGTGCCAGCAGCCCTAGCGGGAGGTCCCCCTACGAGCAGTACTTC,CASSPSGRSPYEQYF
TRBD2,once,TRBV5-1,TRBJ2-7,TGCGCCAGCAGCTCGGTGGGAGGGTACTCCTACGAGCAGTACTTC,CASSSVGGYSYEQYF
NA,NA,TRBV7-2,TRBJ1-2,TGTGCCAGCAGTCGTCAGGGATCCATTGGCTACACCTTC,CASSRQGSIGYTF
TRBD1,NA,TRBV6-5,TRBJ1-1,TGTGCCAGCCAAAGGGGGCCGGACACTGAAGCTTTCTTT,CASQRGPDTEAFF
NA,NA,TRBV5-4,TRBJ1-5,TGTGCCAGCAGCTTAGGAGGGAATAGCAATCAGCCCCAGCATTTT,CASSLGGNSNQPQHF
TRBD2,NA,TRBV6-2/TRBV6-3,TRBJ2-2,TGTGCCAGCAGTGTAACTAGCGGCAACACCGGGGAGCTGTTTTTT,CASSVTSGNTGELFF
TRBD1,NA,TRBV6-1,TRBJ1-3,TGTGCCAGCAGTGAGGGACAGGGTTCGTCTGGAAACACCATATATTTT,CASSEGQGSSGNTIYF
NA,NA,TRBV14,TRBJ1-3,TGTGCCAGCAGCCAAGCCCCGGGGGTTTACTCTGGAAACACCATATATTTT,CASSQAPGVYSGNTIYF
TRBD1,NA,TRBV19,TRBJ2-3,TGTGCCAGTACCCGATTGGGGGACAGGGGAGGAGATACGCAGTATTTT,CASTRLGDRGGDTQYF
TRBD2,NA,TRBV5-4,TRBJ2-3,TGTGCCAGCAGCTCACGACTAGCGGGGGGCACAGATACGCAGTATTTT,CASSSRLAGGTDTQYF
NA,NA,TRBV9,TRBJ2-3,TGTGCCAGCAGCGACGGGAGTTACACAGATACGCAGTATTTT,CASSDGSYTDTQYF
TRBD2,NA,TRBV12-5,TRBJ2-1,TGTGCTAGTGGTTCCCCTACTAGCGGGAGTATAAACGATGAGCAGTTCTTC,CASGSPTSGSINDEQFF
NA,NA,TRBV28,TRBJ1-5,TGTGCCAGCAGTGCTCCCATCAGGGTTCAGCCCCAGCATTTT,CASSAPIRVQPQHF
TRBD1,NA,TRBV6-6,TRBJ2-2,TGTGCCAGCAGTCCAACGACAGGGGTTAGTCTTGCCGGGGAGCTGTTTTTT,CASSPTTGVSLAGELFF
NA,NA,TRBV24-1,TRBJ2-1,TGTGCCACCAGTGATTTAGGAGGGAGAGGTAACAATGAGCAGTTCTTC,CATSDLGGRGNNEQFF
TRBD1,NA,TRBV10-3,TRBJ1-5,TGTGCCATCAGTGAGAACCCGGCAGGGGGAGGTCAGCCCCAGCATTTT,CAISENPAGGGQPQHF
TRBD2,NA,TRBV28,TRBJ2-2,TGTGCCAGCAGTCTTCCGGGACTAGCGAACACCGGGGAGCTGTTTTTT,CASSLPGLANTGELFF
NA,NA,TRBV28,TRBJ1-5,TGTGCCAGCAGTGGGACACGCAATCAGCCCCAGCATTTT,CASSGTRNQPQHF
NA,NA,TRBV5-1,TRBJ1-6,TGCGCCAGCAGCTTAGACGCAGGGTTTATGCATTCACCCCTCCACTTT,CASSLDAGFMHSPLHF
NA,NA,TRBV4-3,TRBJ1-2,TGCGCCAGCAGCCAAGATTTGGGGCACTATGGCTACACCTTC,CASSQDLGHYGYTF
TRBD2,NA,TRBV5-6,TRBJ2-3,TGTGCCAGCAGCCTGGGACTAGCGGGGAGGGATACGCAGTATTTT,CASSLGLAGRDTQYF
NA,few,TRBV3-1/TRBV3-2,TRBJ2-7,TGTGCCAGCAGCCAAGCTCGGTCCTACGAGCAGTACTTC,CASSQARSYEQYF
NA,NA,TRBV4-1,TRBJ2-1,TGCGCCAGCAGCCAAGATGAGCGGATCTACAATGAGCAGTTCTTC,CASSQDERIYNEQFF
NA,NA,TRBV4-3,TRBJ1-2,TGCGCCAGCAGCCAAGATGGGGGGGTCGGCGGCTACACCTTC,CASSQDGGVGGYTF
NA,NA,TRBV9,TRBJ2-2,TGTGCCAGCAGCGTAGCTCCGGGGGACACCGGGGAGCTGTTTTTT,CASSVAPGDTGELFF
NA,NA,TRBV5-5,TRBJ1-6,TGTGCCAGCAGCCACCTGGACAGAAAAAATTCACCCCTCCACTTT,CASSHLDRKNSPLHF
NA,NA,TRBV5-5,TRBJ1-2,TGTGCCAGCAGCTTGACACAAAACTATGGCTACACCTTC,CASSLTQNYGYTF
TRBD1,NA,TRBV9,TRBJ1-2,TGTGCCAGCAGCGTAAAGCCAGGACAGGGGGAGGGCTATGGCTACACCTTC,CASSVKPGQGEGYGYTF
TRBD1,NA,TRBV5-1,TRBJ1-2,TGCGCCAGCAGCTTGTCAGGGCCAGGGGGTGGCTACACCTTC,CASSLSGPGGGYTF
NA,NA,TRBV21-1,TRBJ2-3,TGTGCCAGCAGCAAAGTGGCGGGACAGGGTATCACAGATACGCAGTATTTT,CASSKVAGQGITDTQYF
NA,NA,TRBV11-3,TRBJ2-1,TGTGCCAGCAGCACCCCGGGATCCAATGAGCAGTTCTTC,CASSTPGSNEQFF
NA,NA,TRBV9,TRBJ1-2,TGTGCCAGCCGGGACACCCTTTATGGCTACACCTTC,CASRDTLYGYTF
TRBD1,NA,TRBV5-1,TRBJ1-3,TGCGCCAGCAGGTTGGGGACAGGGCACTCTGGAAACACCATATATTTT,CASRLGTGHSGNTIYF
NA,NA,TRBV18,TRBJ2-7,TGTGCCAGCTCACCTGGGGCAGCCTACGAGCAGTACTTC,CASSPGAAYEQYF
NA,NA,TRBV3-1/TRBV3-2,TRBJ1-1,TGTGCCAGCAGCCAAGAGGGGGGTTGGGACACTGAAGCTTTCTTT,CASSQEGGWDTEAFF
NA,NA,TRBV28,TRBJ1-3,TGTGCCAGCAGCCTTCCGATCACAGGGATCGGAAACACCATATATTTT,CASSLPITGIGNTIYF